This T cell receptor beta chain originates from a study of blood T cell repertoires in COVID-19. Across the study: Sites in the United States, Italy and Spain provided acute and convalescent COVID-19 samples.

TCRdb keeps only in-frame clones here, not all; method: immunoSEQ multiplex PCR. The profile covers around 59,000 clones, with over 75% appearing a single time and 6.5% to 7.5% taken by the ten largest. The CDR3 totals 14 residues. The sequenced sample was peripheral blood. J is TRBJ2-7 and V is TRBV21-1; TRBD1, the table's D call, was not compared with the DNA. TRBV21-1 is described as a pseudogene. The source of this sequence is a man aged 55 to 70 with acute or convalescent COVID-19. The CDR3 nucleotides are TGTGCCAGCAGCAAGGGCAAGTGGAACTACGAGCAGTACTTC. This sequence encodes CASSKGKWNYEQYF.